The 10 T cell receptor beta chains given below trace back to one sample, sequenced in a study of blood T cell repertoires in COVID-19. Here immunoSEQ multiplex PCR was the method, and the copy in TCRdb shows in-frame clones only, minus some. Found here are 75,000 to 80,000 clones, 88% of them singletons; the top ten hold around a tenth. Sequenced material: peripheral blood. The receptors come from a human donor in a cohort sampled during active COVID-19.

The count of this clone is one. The rearrangement links TRBV3-1 (or the pseudogene TRBV3-2) to TRBJ2-7; TRBD2 aligns across 8 bases. Germline CDR1 reads LGHDT; CDR2 reads YNNKEL (reference sequence). The CDR3 contains 14 residues. J was trimmed by 2 bases and V by 5 bases; bases with no gene match: 5. CDR3 amino acids: CASSTSGGAYEQYF. The CDR3 DNA reads TGTGCCAGCAGCACCTCCGGGGGGGCCTACGAGCAGTACTTC.

V is TRBV9 and J is TRBJ2-3, with 11 bases aligning to TRBD1. The CDR3 has 15 amino acids. J gave up 4 bases and V 3 bases, and 4 bases lay outside the gene matches. Germline CDR1 SGDLS, CDR2 YYNGEE. In DNA, the CDR3 is TGTGCCAGCAGCGAGTCGGGACAGGGGGCAGATACGCAGTATTTT. Its translation: CASSESGQGADTQYF.

This clone appeared a single time. The genes are TRBV7-9 and TRBJ1-4; unclear D gene. Germline V gene lookup returns CDR1 SEHNR and CDR2 FQNEAQ (reference sequence). The CDR3 runs 13 residues. Trimming left V 6 bases short and J 6 bases short, with 11 bases between. The CDR3 is CASSIVTDEKLFF. CDR3 nucleotides: TGTGCCAGCAGTATAGTAACAGATGAAAAACTGTTTTTT.

This chain connects TRBV24-1 to TRBJ1-1; D may be TRBD1 (5 bases). Trimming removed 4 bases from V and 9 bases from J, with 8 bases in between. The V gene's germline CDR1 is KGHDR and CDR2 SFDVKD. This CDR3 comprises 11 residues. The CDR3 reads CATSEGGKAFF. CDR3 DNA sequence: TGTGCCACCAGTGAGGGGGGGAAAGCTTTCTTT.

In nucleotides, the CDR3 is TGCGCCAGCAGCCTCCTCGGGGGATCCAACACTGAAGCTTTCTTT. Its protein is CASSLLGGSNTEAFF. The chain has TRBV5-1 and TRBJ1-1; TRBD1 is a possible D gene (5 bases). The germline CDR1 and CDR2 sequences are SGHRS and YFSETQ. The CDR3 contains 15 residues. The germline V and J ends were trimmed by 4 bases and 2 bases, with 15 bases remaining between them.

The gene calls are TRBV28 and TRBJ1-2; D possibly corresponds to TRBD1 (5 bases). The CDR3 runs 15 residues. Germline-derived CDR1 and CDR2 are MDHEN and SYDVKM. Trimming removed 1 base from V and 0 bases from J, with 9 bases in between. CDR3 nucleotides: TGTGCCAGCAGTTTATCCGGGGGAGCTAACTATGGCTACACCTTC. It translates to CASSLSGGANYGYTF.

The V and J genes are TRBV19 and TRBJ1-1, with 7 bases aligning to TRBD1. V was pared by 4 bases and J by 6 bases, with 5 bases of the junction left unmatched. This CDR3 is built from 13 residues. CDR1 LNHDA and CDR2 SQIVND come from the germline V gene (reference sequence). The CDR3 spells CASSNDRVAEAFF. The CDR3 DNA reads TGTGCCAGTAGTAACGACAGGGTCGCTGAAGCTTTCTTT.

V gene TRBV3-1 (or the pseudogene TRBV3-2) combines with J gene TRBJ2-7, with TRBD1 matching over 7 bases. V shed 4 bases and J 2 bases; nucleotides not matched to a gene: 8. The germline gives CDR1 LGHDT, CDR2 YNNKEL (reference sequence). CDR3 length: 15 amino acids. The DNA for the CDR3 is TGTGCCAGCAGCCCTATCGGCGACAGGGCCTACGAGCAGTACTTC. It is translated as CASSPIGDRAYEQYF.

J is TRBJ2-2 and V is TRBV25-1; TRBD2 matches 8 bases. This CDR3 is 13 amino acids long. Germline V lookup: CDR1 MGHDK, CDR2 SYGVNS. J gave up 6 bases and V 3 bases, and 0 bases lay outside the gene matches. CDR3 in amino acids: CASSERGAGELFF. The DNA of the CDR3 is TGTGCCAGCAGTGAGCGGGGGGCCGGGGAGCTGTTTTTT.

This clone appeared a single time. The rearrangement joins TRBV27 to TRBJ2-5; 7 nucleotides match TRBD2. The CDR3 loop spans 17 amino acids. In germline, CDR1 is MNHEY, CDR2 SMNVEV (reference sequence). Trimming took 1 base from V and 5 from J; bases not matched to a gene: 13. The CDR3 is CASSLWASGKGRETQYF. For the CDR3, the DNA is TGTGCCAGCAGTTTATGGGCGAGCGGGAAGGGGAGGGAGACCCAGTACTTC.